This T cell receptor beta chain was obtained from a study of post-analysis software for immune sequencing data. The overall study: Courses of disease covered relapsing-remitting, secondary progressive and progressive-relapsing multiple sclerosis. Overall study findings and caveats: Controls showed significantly higher normalized Chao1 diversity than did multiple sclerosis patients. TRBV segments more frequent in patients than in controls numbered about five and included TRBV5-6, TRBV5-1 and TRBV20-1. Those samples that were prepared in the same batch co-clustered strongly by F measure.

Every TCR beta cDNA library bore unique molecular identifiers. TCRdb reprocessed the PCR reads with MiXCR, giving one entry per CDR3 protein. The table has 650,000 to 900,000 distinct CDR3 sequences, under 60% seen once. This clonotype was seen more than once but under ten times. Its antigen is still unknown. Losses at the gene ends were 1 base for V and 2 bases for J; bases not matched to a gene: 14. The length of the CDR3 is 18 residues. CDR1 and CDR2 (germline): DFQATT, SNEGSKA (reference sequence). This receptor was obtained from a girl aged 5-17 years with multiple sclerosis. The chain has TRBV20-1 and TRBJ2-7, with TRBD2 identical over 10 bases. Source material: blood. This chain's CDR3 is CSARGIANSGRLPYEQYF. The CDR3 DNA is TGCAGTGCTAGAGGGATCGCCAATAGCGGGAGGCTCCCCTACGAGCAGTACTTC.